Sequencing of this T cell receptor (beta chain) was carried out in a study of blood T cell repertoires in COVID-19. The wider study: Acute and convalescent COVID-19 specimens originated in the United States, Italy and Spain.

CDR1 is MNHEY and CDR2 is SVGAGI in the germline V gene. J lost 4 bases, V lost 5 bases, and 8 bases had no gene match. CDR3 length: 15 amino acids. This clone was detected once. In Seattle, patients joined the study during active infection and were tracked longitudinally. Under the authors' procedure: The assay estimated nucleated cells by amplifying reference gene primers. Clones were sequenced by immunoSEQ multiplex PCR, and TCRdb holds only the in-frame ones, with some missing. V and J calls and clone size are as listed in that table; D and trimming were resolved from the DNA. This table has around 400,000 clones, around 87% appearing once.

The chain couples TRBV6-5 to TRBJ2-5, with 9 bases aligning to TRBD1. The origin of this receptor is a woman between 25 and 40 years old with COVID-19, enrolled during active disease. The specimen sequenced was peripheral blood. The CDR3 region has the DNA TGTGCCAGCAGTCGACCGGGACAGGGAGGAGAGACCCAGTACTTC. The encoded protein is CASSRPGQGGETQYF.